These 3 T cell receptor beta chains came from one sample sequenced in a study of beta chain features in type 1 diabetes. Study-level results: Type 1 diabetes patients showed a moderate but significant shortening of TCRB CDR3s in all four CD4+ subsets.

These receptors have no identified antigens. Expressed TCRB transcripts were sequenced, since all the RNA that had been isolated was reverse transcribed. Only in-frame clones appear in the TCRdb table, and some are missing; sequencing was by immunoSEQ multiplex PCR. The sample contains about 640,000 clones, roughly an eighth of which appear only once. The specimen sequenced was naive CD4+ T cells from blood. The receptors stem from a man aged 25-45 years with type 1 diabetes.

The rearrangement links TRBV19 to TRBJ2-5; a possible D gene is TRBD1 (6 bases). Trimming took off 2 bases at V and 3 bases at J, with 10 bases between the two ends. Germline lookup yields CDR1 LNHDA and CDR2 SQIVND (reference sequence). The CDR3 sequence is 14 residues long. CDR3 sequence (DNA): TGTGCCAGTAGTATACGCAGGGGCGAAGAGACCCAGTACTTC. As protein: CASSIRRGEETQYF.

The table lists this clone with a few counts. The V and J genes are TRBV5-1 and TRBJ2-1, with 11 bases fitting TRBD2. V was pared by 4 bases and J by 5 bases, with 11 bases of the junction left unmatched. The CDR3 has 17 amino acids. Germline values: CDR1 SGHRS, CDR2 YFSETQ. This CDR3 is CASSLLAGGPKDNEQFF. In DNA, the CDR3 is TGCGCCAGCAGCCTCCTAGCGGGGGGCCCCAAGGACAATGAGCAGTTCTTC.

CDR3 bases: TGTGCCAGCAGCGCCCACGGGACCCCGCGGACTGAAGCTTTCTTT. Protein sequence: CASSAHGTPRTEAFF. The V call is TRBV9, the J call TRBJ1-1; D might be TRBD1 (5 bases). Trimming took off 3 bases at V and 5 bases at J, with 17 bases between the two ends. This CDR3 is built from 15 residues. CDR1 is SGDLS, CDR2 YYNGEE, per germline. The whole variable domain, remainder taken from reference TRBV9 and TRBJ1-1, is DSGVTQTPKHLITATGQRVTLRCSPRSGDLSVYWYQQSLDQGLQFLIQYYNGEERAKGNILERFSAQQFPDLHSELNLSSLELGDSALYFCASSAHGTPRTEAFFGQGTRLTVV.